Listed here is a single TCR beta chain. The target antigen is unknown. These data are taken from a study of T cell responses to AZD1222 COVID-19 vaccine. V lost 5 bases, J lost 0 bases, and 17 bases lay in between. The CDR3 totals 17 residues. Germline CDR1 and CDR2: SGHTA and FQGNSA. Findings and caveats of the study: Repertoires were obtained solely post-peak T cell response. Possibly, clonal diversity was underestimated; donors were largely white British and included more females.

The protocol was immunoSEQ multiplex PCR, while the TCRdb copy is restricted to in-frame clones and leaves out a portion. Of under 130,000 clones listed, roughly 91% are singletons. The origin of this receptor is an adult in good health. The specimen was peripheral blood, collected on day 0 of AZD1222 vaccination. The chain couples TRBV7-2 to TRBJ1-3; D gene unclear. The CDR3 reads CASSPHFGISSGNTIYF. The DNA of the CDR3 is TGTGCCAGCAGCCCGCACTTCGGGATTAGCTCTGGAAACACCATATATTTT. The variable domain in full, with the rest retrieved from reference TRBV7-2 and TRBJ1-3, is GAGVSQSPSNKVTEKGKDVELRCDPISGHTALYWYRQSLGQGLEFLIYFQGNSAPDKSGLPSDRFSAERTGGSVSTLTIQRTQQEDSAVYLCASSPHFGISSGNTIYFGEGSWLTVV.